A few counts support the clone carrying this T cell receptor beta chain. Its cognate antigen is unknown. Semi-nested PCR with Nested Universal Primer A followed constant-region reverse priming of full-length variable regions. TCRdb independently ran MiXCR on the 5' RACE reads; one entry per CDR3 protein. The sample records roughly 44,000 distinct CDR3 sequences, less than 30% being singletons. Memory CD4+ cells were defined as CD4+CD45RO+CD25-. After removal of 0 bases from V and 3 bases from J, the junction contained 6 bases not matched to a gene. The CDR3 has 16 amino acids. In germline, CDR1 is MGHRA, CDR2 YSYEKL. Whole-study findings and limits: The larger-cohort validation was restricted to a single TCR beta V-J rearrangement rather than whole repertoires. Tumor Treg TCRs overlapped most with tumor naive CD4+ cells.

The receptor was isolated from a female donor with breast cancer. This rearrangement joins TRBV4-1 to TRBJ2-7; 9 nucleotides align to TRBD1. Sequenced: memory CD4+ T cells sorted from a lymph node. Described subset: memory CD4+ T cells, CD4+CD45RO+CD25-. CDR3 protein: CASSQESGQGSYEQYF. For the CDR3, the DNA is TGCGCCAGCAGCCAAGAGTCAGGACAGGGGAGCTACGAGCAGTACTTC.